One sample yielded the 4 T cell receptor beta chains listed below, sequenced in a study of shared clonotypes between healthy human individuals. The repertoire was sequenced with immunoSEQ multiplex PCR; TCRdb's copy has only in-frame clones and lacks some. The sample lists 650,000 to 800,000 clones; roughly 94% were seen once. Naive CD8 isolation took CD45RO-negative cells positively selected for CCR7 and excluded terminally differentiated effector memory CD45RA+ cells. The sequenced sample was naive CD8+ T cells sorted from blood. These receptors came from a man aged 25-45 years in good health.

In its sample, this clone was seen a few times. The chain employs TRBV28 and TRBJ2-1; D is perhaps TRBD1 (6 bases). CDR1 and CDR2 from the germline V gene are MDHEN and SYDVKM. The V end lost 5 bases, the J end lost 4 bases, and 21 bases lay between the germline ends. This CDR3 region has 17 residues. The CDR3 loop reads CASSTIWDNRVYNEQFF. CDR3 DNA sequence: TGTGCCAGCAGTACGATATGGGACAATCGAGTGTACAATGAGCAGTTCTTC. Drawing the rest from reference TRBV28 and TRBJ2-1, the complete variable domain is DVKVTQSSRYLVKRTGEKVFLECVQDMDHENMFWYRQDPGLGLRLIYFSYDVKMKEKGDIPEGYSVSREKKERFSLILESASTNQTSMYLCASSTIWDNRVYNEQFFGPGTRLTVL.

The chain employs TRBV6-1 and TRBJ2-7, with D unclear. The CDR3 is 12 residues long. V was cut by 6 bases and J by 2 bases, with 8 bases left in between. Germline CDR1 is MNHNS and CDR2 is SASEGT. CDR3 DNA sequence: TGTGCCAGCAGCCAGATTGCCTACGAGCAGTACTTC. As protein: CASSQIAYEQYF.

This chain connects TRBV6-6 to TRBJ1-3; TRBD1 aligns across 7 bases. The ends lost 7 bases at V and 3 bases at J; junction bases unmatched: 9. The CDR3 is 15 residues long. CDR1 is MNHNY, CDR2 SVGAGI, per germline (reference sequence). The CDR3 protein is CASIELTGSGNTIYF. The CDR3 nucleotides read TGTGCCAGCATCGAGCTGACAGGGAGTGGAAACACCATATATTTT.

The V and J genes are TRBV7-9 and TRBJ2-3; D is unresolved. Trimming cost V 2 bases and J 1 base, with 10 bases left between them. This CDR3 has 15 residues. Per the germline V gene, CDR1 is SEHNR and CDR2 is FQNEAQ (reference sequence). This CDR3 reads CASSLRSDRTDTQYF. The CDR3 nucleotides are TGTGCCAGCAGCTTACGCTCAGATCGCACAGATACGCAGTATTTT.